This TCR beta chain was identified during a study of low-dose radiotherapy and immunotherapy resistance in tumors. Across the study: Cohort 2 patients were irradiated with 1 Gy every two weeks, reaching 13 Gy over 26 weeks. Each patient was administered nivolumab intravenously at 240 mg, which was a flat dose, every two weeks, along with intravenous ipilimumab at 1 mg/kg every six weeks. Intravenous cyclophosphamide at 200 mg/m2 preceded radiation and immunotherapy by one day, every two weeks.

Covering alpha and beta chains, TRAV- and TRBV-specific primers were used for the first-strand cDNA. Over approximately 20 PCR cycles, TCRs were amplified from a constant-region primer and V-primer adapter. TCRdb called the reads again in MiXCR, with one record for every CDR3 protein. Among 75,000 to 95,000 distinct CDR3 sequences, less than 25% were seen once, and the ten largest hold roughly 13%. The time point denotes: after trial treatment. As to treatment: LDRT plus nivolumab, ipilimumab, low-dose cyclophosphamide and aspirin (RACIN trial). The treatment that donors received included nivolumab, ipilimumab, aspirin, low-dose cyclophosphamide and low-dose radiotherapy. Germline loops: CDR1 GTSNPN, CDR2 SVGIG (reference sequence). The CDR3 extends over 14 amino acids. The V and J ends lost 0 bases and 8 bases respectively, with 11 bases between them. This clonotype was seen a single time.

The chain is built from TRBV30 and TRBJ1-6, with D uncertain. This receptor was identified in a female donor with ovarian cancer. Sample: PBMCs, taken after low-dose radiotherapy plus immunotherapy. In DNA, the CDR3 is TGTGCCTGGAGTGTACGGGTTGACGATTCACCCCTCCACTTT. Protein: CAWSVRVDDSPLHF.